Listed below are T cell receptor beta chains from one sample, sequenced in a study of T-cell reconstitution after alpha-beta-depleted transplantation in children. Via MiXCR, TCRdb re-called the PCR reads, giving one row per CDR3 protein. The table lists about 870,000 distinct CDR3 sequences, less than 20% of them singletons. The sequencing used PBMCs, mostly from graft donor cells, collected 360 days after TCRalphabeta/CD19-depleted stem cell transplant. The receptors here all came from a male patient aged 10-17 years who had a stem cell transplant for acute lymphoblastic leukemia, so the T cells may come from the graft donor. The CDR3 runs from the conserved cysteine through the conserved F or W. The order of the fields is CDR3 length, clone size, D gene, V gene, J gene, CDR3 protein, CDR3 DNA. A D gene is named only where the DNA matches it firmly. The size of a clone is reported for some rows only, either as once, few or many, or as a class for expanded clones.

15,many,TRBD1,TRBV5-1,TRBJ2-3,CASSRTGAFTDTQYF,TGCGCCAGCAGCCGTACAGGGGCCTTCACAGATACGCAGTATTTT
17,NA,TRBD2,TRBV9,TRBJ2-5,CASSVTPHSGRGETQYF,TGTGCCAGCAGCGTAACCCCCCATAGCGGGAGGGGAGAGACCCAGTACTTC
15,NA,TRBD1,TRBV6-5,TRBJ2-4,CASSYSGQGGYIQYF,TGTGCCAGCAGTTACTCCGGACAGGGGGGTTACATTCAGTACTTC
15,NA,TRBD2,TRBV6-2/TRBV6-3,TRBJ2-3,CAATLEGLATDTQYF,TGTGCCGCCACTCTCGAGGGACTAGCGACAGATACGCAGTATTTT
14,NA,TRBD2,TRBV7-6,TRBJ2-7,CASSTSGVGLEQYF,TGTGCCAGCAGCACTAGCGGAGTAGGGCTGGAGCAGTACTTC
15,NA,NA,TRBV27,TRBJ2-7,CASSLDPGGFYEQYF,TGTGCCAGCAGTTTGGACCCGGGTGGGTTCTACGAGCAGTACTTC
11,NA,NA,TRBV30,TRBJ1-4,CAWAVGEKLFF,TGTGCCTGGGCTGTAGGAGAAAAACTGTTTTTT
13,few,NA,TRBV2,TRBJ1-5,CARGPKAGQPQHF,TGTGCCAGGGGCCCTAAGGCTGGACAGCCCCAGCATTTT
14,NA,NA,TRBV5-1,TRBJ1-2,CASSLEAFNYGYTF,TGCGCCAGCAGCTTGGAAGCCTTCAACTATGGCTACACCTTC
18,NA,TRBD2,TRBV7-2,TRBJ2-1,CASSLRPFSGRAYNEQFF,TGTGCCAGCAGCTTACGCCCTTTTAGCGGGAGGGCCTACAATGAGCAGTTCTTC
12,few,NA,TRBV29-1,TRBJ1-2,CSVVGGLYGYTF,TGCAGCGTTGTTGGGGGGCTCTATGGCTACACCTTC
15,NA,TRBD2,TRBV5-1,TRBJ2-1,CASRGKGLENNEQFF,TGCGCCAGCAGGGGAAAAGGACTAGAAAACAATGAGCAGTTCTTC
17,few,NA,TRBV10-3,TRBJ2-5,CATSSIRTDRRQETQYF,TGTGCCACCTCGTCCATCCGGACTGATCGCCGGCAAGAGACCCAGTACTTC
16,many,TRBD2,TRBV7-9,TRBJ2-5,CASSPGLAGGKETQYF,TGTGCCAGCAGCCCAGGACTAGCGGGAGGAAAAGAGACCCAGTACTTC
14,few,NA,TRBV9,TRBJ1-2,CASSVASRDYGYTF,TGTGCCAGCAGCGTAGCTTCCCGGGACTATGGCTACACCTTC
15,few,TRBD1,TRBV5-1,TRBJ2-2,CASSSSGQGTGELFF,TGCGCCAGCAGCTCAAGTGGACAGGGGACCGGGGAGCTGTTTTTT
14,NA,NA,TRBV5-1,TRBJ1-4,CASSIRGADEKLFF,TGCGCCAGCAGCATCCGGGGGGCCGATGAAAAACTGTTTTTT
13,few,NA,TRBV20-1,TRBJ2-1,CSARDKGYNEQFF,TGCAGTGCTAGAGATAAGGGCTACAATGAGCAGTTCTTC
16,NA,NA,TRBV6-1,TRBJ2-6,CASSRGRASGANVLTF,TGTGCCAGCAGTCGAGGACGGGCCTCTGGGGCCAACGTCCTGACTTTC
14,few,TRBD1,TRBV20-1,TRBJ1-5,CSAKVRGPDQPQHF,TGCAGTGCTAAGGTCAGGGGGCCGGATCAGCCCCAGCATTTT
15,NA,TRBD2,TRBV6-5,TRBJ2-1,CASSYGTSAYNEQFF,TGTGCCAGCAGTTACGGGACTAGCGCTTACAATGAGCAGTTCTTC
15,many,TRBD2,TRBV10-3,TRBJ2-3,CAISDGGSSADTQYF,TGTGCCATCAGTGATGGCGGGAGCTCGGCAGATACGCAGTATTTT
14,NA,NA,TRBV29-1,TRBJ2-1,CSVPGPSSYNEQFF,TGCAGCGTTCCCGGGCCCAGCTCCTACAATGAGCAGTTCTTC
13,NA,NA,TRBV20-1,TRBJ1-1,CSARFRWNTEAFF,TGCAGTGCTAGGTTCCGTTGGAACACTGAAGCTTTCTTT
15,NA,NA,TRBV6-5,TRBJ1-5,CASSFGFGGNQPQHF,TGTGCCAGCAGTTTCGGGTTTGGGGGCAATCAGCCCCAGCATTTT
15,NA,TRBD1,TRBV9,TRBJ1-2,CASSPRGQGGYGYTF,TGTGCCAGCAGCCCCCGGGGACAGGGTGGCTATGGCTACACCTTC
15,few,NA,TRBV29-1,TRBJ1-2,CSVDLIQGLNYGYTF,TGCAGCGTTGATTTGATTCAGGGGCTTAACTATGGCTACACCTTC
15,few,TRBD1,TRBV25-1,TRBJ2-7,CASSEAGTGGDEQYF,TGTGCCAGCAGTGAAGCCGGGACAGGGGGAGACGAGCAGTACTTC
15,few,TRBD1,TRBV19,TRBJ1-6,CAASPLDRDNSPLHF,TGTGCCGCATCACCCCTGGACAGGGACAATTCACCCCTCCACTTT
15,NA,NA,TRBV7-9,TRBJ2-3,CASKAIGLGTDTQYF,TGTGCCAGCAAGGCGATCGGCCTCGGCACAGATACGCAGTATTTT
16,few,TRBD2,TRBV12-5,TRBJ2-1,CASGLTLADPYNEQFF,TGTGCTAGTGGTTTGACGCTAGCGGACCCGTACAATGAGCAGTTCTTC
18,NA,TRBD1,TRBV7-6,TRBJ2-1,CASSLGDREWLAYNEQFF,TGTGCCAGCAGCTTAGGGGACAGGGAATGGTTAGCGTACAATGAGCAGTTCTTC
15,NA,NA,TRBV5-1,TRBJ2-1,CASSTASPILLKQFF,TGCGCCAGCAGCACCGCGTCTCCGATCTTGTTAAAGCAGTTCTTC
13,few,NA,TRBV18,TRBJ2-1,CASSPLGDNEQFF,TGTGCCAGCTCACCCCTGGGGGACAATGAGCAGTTCTTC
13,NA,NA,TRBV7-2,TRBJ2-1,CASSLVRLNEQFF,TGTGCCAGCAGCTTAGTCCGACTAAATGAGCAGTTCTTC
15,few,NA,TRBV7-9,TRBJ1-1,CASSSGLGANTEAFF,TGTGCCAGCAGCTCGGGCCTGGGGGCGAACACTGAAGCTTTCTTT
14,many,NA,TRBV4-1,TRBJ2-7,CASSPTRTRREQYF,TGCGCCAGCAGCCCCACCCGAACTAGGCGGGAGCAGTACTTC
16,NA,NA,TRBV7-3,TRBJ2-3,CASSFPPDGSTDTQYF,TGTGCCAGCAGCTTTCCTCCGGATGGGAGCACAGATACGCAGTATTTT
15,NA,NA,TRBV24-1,TRBJ2-1,CATSMGGGNYNEQFF,TGTGCCACCAGTATGGGGGGAGGCAACTACAATGAGCAGTTCTTC
13,many,NA,TRBV29-1,TRBJ2-3,CSSRTGSTDTQYF,TGCAGCTCTAGGACCGGTAGCACAGATACGCAGTATTTT
15,NA,NA,TRBV7-9,TRBJ2-5,CASSSRDTHTVTQYF,TGTGCCAGCAGCTCCCGGGACACCCATACGGTAACCCAGTACTTC
13,few,TRBD1,TRBV29-1,TRBJ1-4,CSVSTGGRGKLFF,TGCAGCGTTTCGACAGGGGGCCGCGGGAAACTGTTTTTT
12,NA,NA,TRBV20-1,TRBJ1-1,CSATTGEVEAFF,TGCAGTGCTACGACAGGAGAGGTTGAAGCTTTCTTT
17,few,TRBD2,TRBV12-3/TRBV12-4,TRBJ2-2,CASSPRGLAGLIGELFF,TGTGCCAGCAGTCCGCGGGGACTAGCGGGATTGATCGGGGAGCTGTTTTTT
18,NA,TRBD2,TRBV4-2,TRBJ2-1,CASTFRLASDFSYNEQFF,TGTGCCAGCACCTTCCGACTAGCGAGTGATTTCTCCTACAATGAGCAGTTCTTC
12,NA,NA,TRBV12-3/TRBV12-4,TRBJ2-3,CASSLVWDTQYF,TGTGCCAGCAGTTTGGTTTGGGATACGCAGTATTTT
15,NA,NA,TRBV2,TRBJ1-5,CATRRGGNSNQPQHF,TGTGCCACCCGGCGGGGTGGGAATAGCAATCAGCCCCAGCATTTT
14,NA,TRBD2,TRBV5-1,TRBJ2-3,CASSPLAGDDTQYF,TGCGCCAGCAGCCCACTAGCGGGAGATGATACGCAGTATTTT
12,few,NA,TRBV6-5,TRBJ2-3,CASALATDTQYF,TGTGCCAGCGCGCTAGCCACAGATACGCAGTATTTT
14,few,NA,TRBV3-1,TRBJ2-3,CASSYRLGRDTQYF,TGTGCCAGCAGCTACAGACTCGGACGAGATACGCAGTATTTT